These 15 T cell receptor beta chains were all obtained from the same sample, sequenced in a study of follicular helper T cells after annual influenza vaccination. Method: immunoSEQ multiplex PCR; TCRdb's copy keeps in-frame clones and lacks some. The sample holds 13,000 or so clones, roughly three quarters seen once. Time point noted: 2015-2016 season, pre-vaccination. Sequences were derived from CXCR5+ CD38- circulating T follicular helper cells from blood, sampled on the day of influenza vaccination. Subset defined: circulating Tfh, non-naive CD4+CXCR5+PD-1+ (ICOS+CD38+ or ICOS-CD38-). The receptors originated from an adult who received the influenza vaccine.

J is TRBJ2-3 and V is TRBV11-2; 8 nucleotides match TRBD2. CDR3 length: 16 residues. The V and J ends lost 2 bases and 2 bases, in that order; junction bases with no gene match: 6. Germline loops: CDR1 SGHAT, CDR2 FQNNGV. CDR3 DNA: TGTGCCAGCAGCTTATCAGGCGGGGGGACCACAGATACGCAGTATTTT. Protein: CASSLSGGGTTDTQYF. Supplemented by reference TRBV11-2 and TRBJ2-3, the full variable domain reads EAGVAQSPRYKIIEKRQSVAFWCNPISGHATLYWYQQILGQGPKLLIQFQNNGVVDDSQLPKDRFSAERLKGVDSTLKIQPAKLEDSAVYLCASSLSGGGTTDTQYFGPGTRLTVL.

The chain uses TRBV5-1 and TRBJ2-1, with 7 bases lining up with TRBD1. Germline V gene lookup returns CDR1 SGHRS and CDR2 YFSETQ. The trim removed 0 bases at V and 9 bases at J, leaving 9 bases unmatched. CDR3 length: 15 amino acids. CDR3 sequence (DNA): TGCGCCAGCAGCTTGGGGGGACAGACCTGGGGTGAGCAGTTCTTC. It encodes CASSLGGQTWGEQFF.

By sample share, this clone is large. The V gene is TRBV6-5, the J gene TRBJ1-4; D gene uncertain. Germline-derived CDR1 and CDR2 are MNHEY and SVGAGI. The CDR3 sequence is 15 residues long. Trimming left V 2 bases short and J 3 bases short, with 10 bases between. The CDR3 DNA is TGTGCCAGCAGTTACGGGTCCGGGGCTAATGAAAAACTGTTTTTT. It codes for CASSYGSGANEKLFF.

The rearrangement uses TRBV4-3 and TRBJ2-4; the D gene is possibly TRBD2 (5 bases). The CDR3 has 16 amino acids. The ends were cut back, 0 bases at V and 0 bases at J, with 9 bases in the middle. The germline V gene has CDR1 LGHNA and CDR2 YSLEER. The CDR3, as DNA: TGCGCCAGCAGCCAAGATACTAGACTAGCCAAAAACATTCAGTACTTC. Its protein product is CASSQDTRLAKNIQYF.

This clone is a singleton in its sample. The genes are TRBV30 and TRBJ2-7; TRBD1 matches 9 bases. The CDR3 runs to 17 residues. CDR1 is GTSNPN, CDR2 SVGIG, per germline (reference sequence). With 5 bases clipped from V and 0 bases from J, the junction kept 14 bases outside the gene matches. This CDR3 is CAWGNRGRRASSYEQYF. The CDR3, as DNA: TGTGCCTGGGGGAACAGGGGGCGTCGGGCGAGCTCCTACGAGCAGTACTTC.

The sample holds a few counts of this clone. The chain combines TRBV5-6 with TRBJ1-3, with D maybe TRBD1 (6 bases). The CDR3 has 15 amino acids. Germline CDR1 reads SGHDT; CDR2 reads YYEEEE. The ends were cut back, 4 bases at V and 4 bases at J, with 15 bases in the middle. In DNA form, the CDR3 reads TGTGCCAGCAGCGGCCAAGGGGGGCGAGGAAACACCATATATTTT. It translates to CASSGQGGRGNTIYF.

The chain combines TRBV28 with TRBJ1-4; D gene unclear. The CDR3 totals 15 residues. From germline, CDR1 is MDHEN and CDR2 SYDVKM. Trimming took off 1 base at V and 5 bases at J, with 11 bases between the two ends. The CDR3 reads CASSLSRIANEKLFF. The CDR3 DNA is TGTGCCAGCAGTTTATCCAGGATAGCGAATGAAAAACTGTTTTTT.

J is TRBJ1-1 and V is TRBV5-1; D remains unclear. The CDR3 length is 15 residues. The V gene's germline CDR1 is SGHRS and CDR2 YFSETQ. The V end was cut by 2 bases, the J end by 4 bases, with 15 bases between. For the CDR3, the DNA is TGCGCCAGCAGCTTTGAACAGCGCGTTACCACTGAAGCTTTCTTT. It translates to CASSFEQRVTTEAFF.

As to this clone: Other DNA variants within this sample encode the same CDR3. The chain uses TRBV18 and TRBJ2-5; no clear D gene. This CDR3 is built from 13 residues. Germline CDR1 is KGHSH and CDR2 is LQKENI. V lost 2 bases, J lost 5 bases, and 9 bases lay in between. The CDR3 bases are TGTGCCAGCTCACCAGGGCTGGGGGAGACCCAGTACTTC. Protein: CASSPGLGETQYF.

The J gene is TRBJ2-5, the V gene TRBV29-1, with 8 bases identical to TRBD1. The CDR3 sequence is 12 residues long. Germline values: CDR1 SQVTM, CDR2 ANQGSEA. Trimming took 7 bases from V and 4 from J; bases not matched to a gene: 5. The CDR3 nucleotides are TGCAGCGCCCTCCAGGGGGCAGAGACCCAGTACTTC. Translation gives CSALQGAETQYF.

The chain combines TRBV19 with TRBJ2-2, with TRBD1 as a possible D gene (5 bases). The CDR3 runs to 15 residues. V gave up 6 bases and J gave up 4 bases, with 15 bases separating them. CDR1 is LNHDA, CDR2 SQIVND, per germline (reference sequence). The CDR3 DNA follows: TGTGCCAGTAGGGCCAGGGAAGTGGGCACCGGGGAGCTGTTTTTT. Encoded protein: CASRAREVGTGELFF.

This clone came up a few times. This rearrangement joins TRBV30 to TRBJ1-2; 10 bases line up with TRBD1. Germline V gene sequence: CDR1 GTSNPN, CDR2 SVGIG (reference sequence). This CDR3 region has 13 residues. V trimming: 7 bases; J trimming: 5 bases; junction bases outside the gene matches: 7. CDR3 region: CALWDRGAYGYTF. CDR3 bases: TGTGCCTTGTGGGACAGGGGAGCATATGGCTACACCTTC. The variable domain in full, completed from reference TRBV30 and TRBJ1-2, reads SQTIHQWPATLVQPVGSPLSLECTVEGTSNPNLYWYRQAAGRGLQLLFYSVGIGQISSEVPQNLSASRPQDRQFILSSKKLLLSDSGFYLCALWDRGAYGYTFGSGTRLTVV.

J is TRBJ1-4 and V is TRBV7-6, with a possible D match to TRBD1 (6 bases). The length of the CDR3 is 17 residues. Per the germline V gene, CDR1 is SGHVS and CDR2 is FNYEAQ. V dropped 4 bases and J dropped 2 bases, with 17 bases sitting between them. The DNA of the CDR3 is TGTGCCAGCAGCTCCGGGACATTCGGGCCGACTAATGAAAAACTGTTTTTT. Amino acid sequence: CASSSGTFGPTNEKLFF. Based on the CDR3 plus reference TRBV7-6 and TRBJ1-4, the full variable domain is GAGVSQSPRYKVTKRGQDVALRCDPISGHVSLYWYRQALGQGPEFLTYFNYEAQQDKSGLPNDRFSAERPEGSISTLTIQRTEQRDSAMYRCASSSGTFGPTNEKLFFGSGTQLSVL.

DNA for the CDR3: TGCGCCAGCAGTGAGTCGACTAGGTTGGGGACCCAGTACTTC. Translation gives CASSESTRLGTQYF. The rearrangement joins TRBV10-2 to TRBJ2-5, with D possibly TRBD2 on 6 matching bases. The CDR3 is 14 amino acids. Looked up from germline, CDR1 is WSHSY and CDR2 is SAAADI. Trimming removed 0 bases at V and 7 bases at J, with 12 bases between.

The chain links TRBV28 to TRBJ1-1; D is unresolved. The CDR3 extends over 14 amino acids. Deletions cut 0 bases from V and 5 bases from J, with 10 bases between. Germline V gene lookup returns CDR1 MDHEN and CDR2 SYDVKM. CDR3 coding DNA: TGTGCCAGCAGTTTATGGACTCAAGGAACTGAAGCTTTCTTT. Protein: CASSLWTQGTEAFF.